This TCR beta chain was identified in a study of blood T cell repertoires in COVID-19. Germline CDR1 is SGHTA and CDR2 is FQGTGA. Trimming took 5 bases from V and 1 from J, leaving 14 bases between them. The CDR3 runs to 15 residues. TCRdb keeps only in-frame clones here, not all; method: immunoSEQ multiplex PCR. The sample has over 150,000 clones, about 88% seen once. The source of this sequence is a man between 60 and 75 years old with COVID-19, enrolled during active disease. Input material: peripheral blood. V and J are TRBV7-3 and TRBJ1-1; no definite D call. This chain's CDR3 is CASSPTGWGNTEAFF. The CDR3 coding sequence is TGTGCCAGCAGCCCCACGGGGTGGGGGAACACTGAAGCTTTCTTT.